The sample holds one count of the clone carrying this T cell receptor (beta chain). This entry is derived from a study of blood T cell repertoires in COVID-19. About the study: Sources were T cells, B-cell-depleted T cells, or PBMCs; the material itself was cDNA or gDNA.

Original data processing: From reference gene primer amplification, estimates of nucleated cell counts were derived. Clones were sequenced by immunoSEQ multiplex PCR, and TCRdb holds only the in-frame ones, with some missing. Clone size and the V and J calls come from that table; the DNA yielded D and trimming. The sample records about 150,000 clones, about nine tenths being singletons. Germline V CDR1 and CDR2: LGHNT, FRNRAP. The CDR3 consists of 12 residues. V lost 1 base and J 11 bases, leaving 9 bases between the germline ends. Material for sequencing was peripheral blood. This receptor was obtained from a man aged 80 or over with acute or convalescent COVID-19. The chain recombines TRBV12-5 with TRBJ2-1; D remains ambiguous. CDR3 coding DNA: TGTGCTAGTGGTTTGGACCAAGCAAAGCAGTTCTTC. Protein product: CASGLDQAKQFF.